The 11 T cell receptor beta chains listed next were all sequenced from one sample in a study of blood T cell repertoires in COVID-19 (dated by TCRdb to 2020 to 2021). Libraries were prepared through the immunoSEQ multiplex PCR assay. TCRdb re-hosts the immuneACCESS table, in-frame sequences only. Its copies lack some clones; in the studies checked, an unresolved V gene accounts for under half of them, and the cause for the rest is not known. The sample table lists 490,000 or so clones, around nine tenths of them with a count of one. Approximately 8.3% of the sample is held by the ten biggest clonotypes. The specimen was PBMCs or T cells enriched from blood (not recorded which). These receptors all stem from an older woman who had recovered from COVID-19.

This chain uses TRBV27 with TRBJ1-2, with TRBD1 matching 9 bases. The CDR3 runs 13 residues. V lost 2 bases to trimming and J lost 8 bases; unmatched junction nucleotides: 3. CDR1 and CDR2 from the germline V gene are MNHEY and SMNVEV (reference sequence). The CDR3 reads CASSLTTGGGYTF. CDR3 in DNA: TGTGCCAGCAGTTTAACCACAGGGGGCGGCTACACCTTC.

This chain uses TRBV3-1 (or the pseudogene TRBV3-2) with TRBJ2-1; the match to TRBD2 covers 12 bases. V was pared by 0 bases and J by 7 bases, with 7 bases of the junction left unmatched. The CDR3 consists of 17 residues. Germline CDR1 reads LGHDT; CDR2 reads YNNKEL (reference sequence). The chain's CDR3 is CASSQDLAGGPRNEQFF. The CDR3 DNA reads as TGTGCCAGCAGCCAAGATCTAGCGGGGGGGCCTAGGAATGAGCAGTTCTTC.

This CDR3 reads CASSPGQFNYGYTF. The CDR3 bases are TGTGCCAGCAGCCCGGGACAGTTCAACTATGGCTACACCTTC. The J gene is TRBJ1-2, the V gene TRBV2, with 7 positions matching TRBD1. CDR3 size: 14 residues. Losses at the gene ends were 6 bases for V and 2 bases for J; bases not matched to a gene: 6. Germline V gene lookup returns CDR1 SNHLY and CDR2 FYNNEI.

The chain couples TRBV12-5 to TRBJ1-6; weak D call: TRBD1 (5 bases). Between the trimmed V and J ends, which lost 5 bases and 6 bases, there was a span of 26 bases. This CDR3 contains 19 residues. Per germline, CDR1 LGHNT and CDR2 FRNRAP. CDR3 protein: CASGTNSGRPQGRNSPLHF. The CDR3 DNA sequence: TGTGCTAGTGGTACCAATTCGGGGAGGCCCCAGGGCCGTAATTCACCCCTCCACTTT.

This clone was seen more than once but under ten times. This chain uses TRBV12-5 with TRBJ2-3, with 9 positions matching TRBD2. This CDR3 has 15 residues. The germline V gene encodes CDR1 LGHNT and CDR2 FRNRAP. Trimming cost V 0 bases and J 8 bases; bases outside gene matches: 6. The CDR3 coding sequence is TGTGCTAGTGGTTTGGTACGCGGGGGGGCTGTTACGCAGTATTTT. Its translation is CASGLVRGGAVTQYF.

The gene calls are TRBV11-2 and TRBJ2-1; D perhaps matches TRBD1 (5 bases). V dropped 5 bases and J dropped 0 bases, with 11 bases sitting between them. This CDR3 has 15 residues. Germline lookup yields CDR1 SGHAT and CDR2 FQNNGV. CDR3 in DNA: TGTGCCAGCAGCGCAAGGGGCCTCTCCTACAATGAGCAGTTCTTC. Amino acids: CASSARGLSYNEQFF.

This rearrangement joins TRBV15 to TRBJ2-6; perhaps TRBD1 as D (5 bases). Trimming removed 0 bases from V and 0 bases from J, with 6 bases in between. The CDR3 length is 16 residues. CDR1 and CDR2 from the germline V gene are LNHNV and YYDKDF (reference sequence). CDR3 sequence: CATSRDRDSGANVLTF. The CDR3 nucleotides are TGTGCCACCAGCAGAGACAGGGACTCTGGGGCCAACGTCCTGACTTTC.

This sequence joins TRBV4-1 and TRBJ1-2; D is possibly TRBD1 (6 bases). CDR1 is MGHRA and CDR2 is YSYEKL in the germline V gene. The V end was cut by 0 bases, the J end by 7 bases, with 15 bases between. The CDR3 extends over 15 amino acids. The CDR3 sequence is CASSQDVTGQIGYTF. The CDR3 nucleotides are TGCGCCAGCAGCCAAGATGTTACGGGACAAATTGGCTACACCTTC.

The chain has TRBV4-1 and TRBJ1-5; D is uncertain. This CDR3 contains 14 residues. V dropped 4 bases and J dropped 5 bases, with 12 bases sitting between them. The germline V gene encodes CDR1 MGHRA and CDR2 YSYEKL. CDR3 amino acids: CASSPGPVYQPQHF. CDR3 coding DNA: TGCGCCAGCAGCCCGGGTCCTGTGTATCAGCCCCAGCATTTT.

This chain uses TRBV2 with TRBJ2-1; D is uncertain. The length of the CDR3 is 11 residues. V gave up 5 bases and J gave up 8 bases, with 7 bases separating them. Germline CDR1 reads SNHLY; CDR2 reads FYNNEI. The CDR3 nucleotides read TGTGCCAGCAGTCGGGTGGATGAGCAGTTCTTC. Translating it yields CASSRVDEQFF.

The DNA for the CDR3 is TGTGCCAGCAGTGGGCAATATGGCTACACCTTC. Its protein product is CASSGQYGYTF. The rearrangement joins TRBV28 to TRBJ1-2; D ambiguous. Germline V gene lookup returns CDR1 MDHEN and CDR2 SYDVKM. The length of the CDR3 is 11 residues. V gave up 5 bases and J gave up 5 bases, with 6 bases separating them.